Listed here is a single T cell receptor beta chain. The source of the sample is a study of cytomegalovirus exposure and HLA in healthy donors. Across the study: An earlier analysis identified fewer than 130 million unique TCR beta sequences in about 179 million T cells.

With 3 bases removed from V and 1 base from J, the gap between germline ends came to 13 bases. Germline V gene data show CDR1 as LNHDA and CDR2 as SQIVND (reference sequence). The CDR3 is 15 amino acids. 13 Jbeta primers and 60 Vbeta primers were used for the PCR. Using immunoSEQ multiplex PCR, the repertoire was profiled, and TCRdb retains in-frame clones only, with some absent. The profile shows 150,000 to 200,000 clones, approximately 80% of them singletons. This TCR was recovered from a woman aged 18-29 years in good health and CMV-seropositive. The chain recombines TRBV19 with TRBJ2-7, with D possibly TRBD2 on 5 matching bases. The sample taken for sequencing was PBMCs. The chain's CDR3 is CASSIRGRGSYEQYF. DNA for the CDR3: TGTGCCAGTAGTATCCGGGGTCGAGGGTCCTACGAGCAGTACTTC.